These 11 T cell receptor beta chains share one sample of origin, sequenced in a study of OX40 agonist ivuxolimab in advanced cancers. Preparation of the library involved the immunoSEQ multiplex PCR assay. TCRdb re-hosts the immuneACCESS table, in-frame sequences only. Its copies lack some clones; in the studies checked, an unresolved V gene accounts for under half of them, and the cause for the rest is not known. The sample table lists about 59,000 clones, about nine tenths of them with a count of one. The top ten clones comprise about 0.8% of the sample. This sample comprised CD4+ or CD8+ T cells sorted from blood, obtained in a trial of the OX40 agonist ivuxolimab. The receptors derive from an adult with an advanced solid tumor such as melanoma, head and neck, liver or kidney cancer.

The chain combines TRBV6-6 with TRBJ2-2; D perhaps matches TRBD2 (6 bases). Per the germline V gene, CDR1 is MNHNY and CDR2 is SVGAGI (reference sequence). V was pared by 6 bases and J by 2 bases, with 13 bases between. The length of the CDR3 is 15 residues. CDR3 DNA: TGTGCCAGCAGCCAGCGGGTTAGCAACACCGGGGAGCTGTTTTTT. It codes for CASSQRVSNTGELFF.

About this clone itself: Germline and junction disagree at one end, which may indicate a read error. CDR3 bases: TGTGCTAGCAGCTCCATTGGGGGAGAATCGGATACGCAGTATTTT. Its protein product is CASSSIGGESDTQYF. The chain joins TRBV7-7 to TRBJ2-3, with D possibly called TRBD1 or TRBD2 (5 bases each). This CDR3 region has 15 residues. Germline V gene lookup returns CDR1 SSHAT and CDR2 FNYEAQ (reference sequence).

The chain combines TRBV7-8 with TRBJ2-5; no definite D call. This CDR3 comprises 12 residues. In germline, CDR1 is SGHVS, CDR2 FQNEAQ. Trimming shortened V by 3 bases and J by 5 bases, and 7 bases separated the two germline ends. DNA of the CDR3: TGTGCCAGCAGCTTCTATGGGGAGACCCAGTACTTC. This gives the protein CASSFYGETQYF. Complete variable domain (other parts from reference TRBV7-8 and TRBJ2-5): GAGVSQSPRYKVAKRGQDVALRCDPISGHVSLFWYQQALGQGPEFLTYFQNEAQLDKSGLPSDRFFAERPEGSVSTLKIQRTQQEDSAVYLCASSFYGETQYFGPGTRLLVL.

CDR3 in DNA: TGTGCCACCCGGACTAGCGGGAGAGATACGCAGTATTTT. This gives the protein CATRTSGRDTQYF. This chain uses TRBV6-5 with TRBJ2-3, with TRBD2 identical over 13 bases. Trimming removed 10 bases from V and 5 bases from J; junction bases left unmatched: 3. The CDR3 contains 13 residues. CDR1 is MNHEY, CDR2 SVGAGI, per germline.

The gene calls are TRBV5-4 and TRBJ2-7, with TRBD1 matching over 8 bases. Trimming took 1 base from V and 5 from J; bases not matched to a gene: 5. The CDR3 is made up of 14 amino acids. Per the germline V gene, CDR1 is SGHNT and CDR2 is YYREEE (reference sequence). CDR3 bases: TGTGCCAGCAGCTTGAGGTCAGGGGGCGACGAGCAGTACTTC. Its protein product is CASSLRSGGDEQYF. The full variable domain, rest sourced from reference TRBV5-4 and TRBJ2-7, is ETGVTQSPTHLIKTRGQQVTLRCSSQSGHNTVSWYQQALGQGPQFIFQYYREEENGRGNFPPRFSGLQFPNYSSELNVNALELDDSALYLCASSLRSGGDEQYFGPGTRLTVT.

The rearrangement uses TRBV20-1 and TRBJ2-3; D not certain. Trimming cost V 6 bases and J 2 bases, with 3 bases left between them. The germline CDR1 and CDR2 sequences are DFQATT and SNEGSKA (reference sequence). This CDR3 is built from 10 residues. CDR3 in DNA: TGCAGTGCCTACACAGATACGCAGTATTTT. Translated, it gives CSAYTDTQYF.

This sequence joins TRBV7-2 and TRBJ2-3, with 7 bases aligning to TRBD1. Germline V CDR1 and CDR2: SGHTA, FQGNSA. V dropped 4 bases and J dropped 2; count of bases not matched to a gene: 3. The CDR3 contains 14 residues. The CDR3 DNA reads TGTGCCAGCAGCTACAGGGGTATCACAGATACGCAGTATTTT. Translated: CASSYRGITDTQYF.

Comment on this clone: One junction end disagrees with the germline gene, perhaps due to a read error. The V and J genes are TRBV28 and TRBJ2-7; TRBD1 matches 10 bases. This CDR3 has 12 residues. Germline loops: CDR1 MDHEN, CDR2 SYDVKM. The CDR3 loop is CASSSGTGESHF. The CDR3 nucleotides read TGTGCCAGCAGCTCCGGGACAGGGGAGTCGCATTTC.

This clone was observed once. The rearrangement uses TRBV5-1 and TRBJ1-4, with D perhaps TRBD1 (5 bases). The CDR3 covers 15 residues. The V end lost 4 bases, the J end lost 7 bases, and 17 bases lay between the germline ends. The V gene's germline CDR1 is SGHRS and CDR2 YFSETQ. The CDR3, as DNA: TGCGCCAGCAGCAAGAACGGGGACGAGGCTGAAAAACTGTTTTTT. This encodes CASSKNGDEAEKLFF.

Regarding this clone: The identical CDR3 is also encoded by other nucleotide sequences in the sample. The chain employs TRBV7-6 and TRBJ2-5; 9 positions agree with TRBD1. This CDR3 region has 16 residues. The J segment lost 2 bases and the V segment lost 1 base, leaving 5 bases of the junction unmatched. Germline CDR1 is SGHVS and CDR2 is FNYEAQ. This CDR3 is CASSLGDRERQETQYF. The DNA for the CDR3 is TGTGCCAGCAGCTTAGGGGACAGGGAGCGACAAGAGACCCAGTACTTC. Complete variable domain (other parts from reference TRBV7-6 and TRBJ2-5): GAGVSQSPRYKVTKRGQDVALRCDPISGHVSLYWYRQALGQGPEFLTYFNYEAQQDKSGLPNDRFSAERPEGSISTLTIQRTEQRDSAMYRCASSLGDRERQETQYFGPGTRLLVL.

This clone was found a few times. The chain employs TRBV25-1 and TRBJ1-2; 7 nucleotides agree with TRBD1. Trimming at V came to 8 bases and at J to 2 bases, leaving 14 bases not matched to a gene. The CDR3 covers 16 residues. Germline values: CDR1 MGHDK, CDR2 SYGVNS. Written as DNA, the CDR3 is TGTGCCAGCTTACCTCAAATGACAGGGCCAAACTATGGCTACACCTTC. It translates to CASLPQMTGPNYGYTF.